One T cell receptor beta chain is described in this entry. Its specificity is unknown. Patients were all untreated before their thyroid surgery. Original processing methods: Built for papillary thyroid cancer, a distant-metastasis classifier drew on CDR3 differences across clinicopathological groups. TCRdb recomputed clones from the PCR reads via MiXCR. Here the V and J calls rest on TCRdb's processing, not on the authors' analysis. The table includes around 25,000 clones, roughly 24% detected once. The data are from a study of metastatic and nonmetastatic thyroid tumors. Study as a whole: It was across blood and tumor or nodule tissue from malignant and benign thyroid patients that repertoires were compared. Study-level findings and limits: Benign nodules were reported to have significantly lower TCR beta diversity than malignant thyroid tumors, in blood and tumor.

CDR3 size: 16 residues. V was pared by 5 bases and J by 1 base, with 7 bases of the junction left unmatched. Germline V gene data show CDR1 as SNHLY and CDR2 as FYNNEI. The sequence was collected from a male donor with papillary thyroid cancer or a benign thyroid nodule (not recorded which). Some clones in this sample may be carry-over from other donors' samples. The material sequenced was blood. The chain joins TRBV2 to TRBJ2-3; TRBD2 agrees at 9 bases. In nucleotides, the CDR3 is TGTGCCAGCAGTCGCTGGGCGGGAGGGGGCACAGATACGCAGTATTTT. Translated, it gives CASSRWAGGGTDTQYF.